A single sample gave rise to the 23 T cell receptor beta chains below, sequenced in a study of blood T cell repertoires in COVID-19. Sequencing used immunoSEQ multiplex PCR; TCRdb keeps in-frame clones, though not all of them. The sample has 350,000 to 450,000 clones, roughly four fifths seen once; the top ten hold approximately 5.4%. The sample consisted of PBMCs or T cells enriched from blood (not recorded which). The source of these receptors is a woman in her forties or fifties who had recovered from COVID-19.

The chain links TRBV20-1 to TRBJ2-7; 10 nucleotides line up with TRBD1. This CDR3 comprises 14 residues. V lost 3 bases, J lost 2 bases, and 4 bases stayed unmatched. The germline gives CDR1 DFQATT, CDR2 SNEGSKA (reference sequence). DNA of the CDR3: TGCAGTGCTAGTCCCGGACAGGGGGCCTACGAGCAGTACTTC. Amino acids: CSASPGQGAYEQYF.

The V gene is TRBV2, the J gene TRBJ1-5; tentatively, D is TRBD1 (5 bases). The germline V and J ends were trimmed by 3 bases and 9 bases, with 18 bases remaining between them. Germline V lookup: CDR1 SNHLY, CDR2 FYNNEI. The CDR3 covers 15 residues. In nucleotides, the CDR3 is TGTGCCAGCAGTGATGGAGGGACCACTAAGGGGCCCCAGCATTTT. Its translation is CASSDGGTTKGPQHF.

The chain employs TRBV5-1 and TRBJ1-2; D ambiguous. CDR3 length: 13 amino acids. Germline V gene lookup returns CDR1 SGHRS and CDR2 YFSETQ. The V gene lost 2 bases and the J gene lost 7 bases, with 12 bases spanning the gap. Here the CDR3 DNA reads TGCGCCAGCAGCTTTACTGGGTCGGGTGGCTACACCTTC. Translated, it gives CASSFTGSGGYTF.

The J gene is TRBJ1-1, the V gene TRBV7-9; D is ambiguous. Germline CDR1 reads SEHNR; CDR2 reads FQNEAQ (reference sequence). V dropped 1 base and J dropped 8 bases, with 8 bases sitting between them. The CDR3 length is 12 residues. CDR3 protein: CASSLVKSEAFF. The CDR3 region has the DNA TGTGCCAGCAGCTTAGTAAAATCCGAAGCTTTCTTT.

This chain uses TRBV3-1 (or the pseudogene TRBV3-2) with TRBJ1-1; 7 positions agree with TRBD1. The CDR3 has 14 amino acids. CDR1 LGHDT and CDR2 YNNKEL come from the germline V gene (reference sequence). V was clipped by 3 bases and J by 4 bases; unmatched bases: 5. The CDR3 loop reads CASSQGQPLTEAFF. CDR3 bases: TGTGCCAGCAGCCAGGGACAGCCCCTCACTGAAGCTTTCTTT.

The J gene is TRBJ2-2, the V gene TRBV11-2; 7 nucleotides line up with TRBD1. The CDR3 runs to 15 residues. V lost 5 bases to trimming and J lost 6 bases; unmatched junction nucleotides: 9. Germline assignment: CDR1 SGHAT and CDR2 FQNNGV. The CDR3 spells CASSLRQGVAGELFF. The CDR3 DNA reads TGTGCCAGCAGCCTCCGACAGGGTGTAGCCGGGGAGCTGTTTTTT.

The V gene is TRBV19, the J gene TRBJ1-2; tentatively, D is TRBD1 (5 bases). V dropped 7 bases and J dropped 2 bases, with 20 bases sitting between them. There are 16 residues in the CDR3. The germline V gene encodes CDR1 LNHDA and CDR2 SQIVND (reference sequence). For the CDR3, the DNA is TGTGCCAGTAAATTTGGACACCCGGACCTAAACTATGGCTACACCTTC. Its protein is CASKFGHPDLNYGYTF.

The chain recombines TRBV6-5 with TRBJ2-7; 7 bases line up with TRBD1. V was pared by 6 bases and J by 6 bases, with 14 bases of the junction left unmatched. The germline V gene encodes CDR1 MNHEY and CDR2 SVGAGI. The CDR3 is 15 amino acids. The CDR3 region is CASRSPGQKSTEQYF. Here the CDR3 DNA reads TGTGCCAGCAGATCGCCGGGACAGAAGAGTACCGAGCAGTACTTC.

V is TRBV6-5 and J is TRBJ1-5; D gene uncertain. Germline-derived CDR1 and CDR2 are MNHEY and SVGAGI. The CDR3 loop spans 15 amino acids. Trimming removed 2 bases from V and 0 bases from J, with 8 bases in between. The DNA for the CDR3 is TGTGCCAGCAGTTACCGTCCAGATAGCAATCAGCCCCAGCATTTT. It is translated as CASSYRPDSNQPQHF.

The chain employs TRBV5-1 and TRBJ1-1; the D gene is possibly TRBD1 (5 bases). CDR1 is SGHRS, CDR2 YFSETQ, per germline. The CDR3 runs 15 residues. Trimming pared 0 bases from V and 7 bases from J, leaving 16 bases between. In DNA, the CDR3 is TGCGCCAGCAGCTTGGATGGCAGGGAGGGCGGTGAAGCTTTCTTT. It encodes CASSLDGREGGEAFF.

The chain combines TRBV3-1 (or the pseudogene TRBV3-2) with TRBJ2-2; TRBD1 is a possible D gene (5 bases). CDR3 size: 15 residues. Trimming removed 1 base at V and 2 bases at J, with 8 bases between. Germline lookup yields CDR1 LGHDT and CDR2 YNNKEL (reference sequence). The CDR3 region has the DNA TGTGCCAGCAGCCAAGCAGGGATCAACACCGGGGAGCTGTTTTTT. Translating it yields CASSQAGINTGELFF.

V and J are TRBV7-2 and TRBJ1-6, with TRBD1 as a possible D gene (6 bases). Looked up from germline, CDR1 is SGHTA and CDR2 is FQGNSA. CDR3 length equals 13 residues. Trimming removed 5 bases from V and 7 bases from J, with 9 bases in between. CDR3 amino acids: CASSAGANSPLHF. The CDR3 DNA follows: TGTGCCAGCAGCGCGGGGGCGAATTCACCCCTCCACTTT.

The chain has TRBV5-6 and TRBJ1-3; no clear D. This CDR3 spans 14 amino acids. Germline CDR1 SGHDT, CDR2 YYEEEE. Between the trimmed V and J ends, which lost 5 bases and 0 bases, there was a span of 9 bases. In DNA, the CDR3 is TGTGCCAGCAGAATCGGTTCCTCTGGAAACACCATATATTTT. Translating gives CASRIGSSGNTIYF.

This clone appeared a single time. The chain joins TRBV18 to TRBJ2-3; 8 nucleotides line up with TRBD1. Germline V lookup: CDR1 KGHSH, CDR2 LQKENI. The trim removed 5 bases at V and 0 bases at J, leaving 4 bases unmatched. CDR3 length: 15 amino acids. The CDR3 reads CASSARQGSTDTQYF. CDR3 bases: TGTGCCAGCTCAGCAAGACAGGGGAGCACAGATACGCAGTATTTT.

The chain joins TRBV5-8 to TRBJ1-1; no clear D gene. Germline lookup yields CDR1 SGHTS and CDR2 YDEGEE. This CDR3 spans 15 amino acids. V dropped 3 bases and J dropped 0 bases, with 12 bases sitting between them. CDR3 nucleotide sequence: TGTGCCAGCAGCTCCTACTCAGGCATGAACACTGAAGCTTTCTTT. Amino acid sequence: CASSSYSGMNTEAFF.

The V gene is TRBV9, the J gene TRBJ1-2; no clear D gene. The CDR3 spans 13 residues. V gave up 3 bases and J gave up 4 bases, with 10 bases separating them. Looked up from germline, CDR1 is SGDLS and CDR2 is YYNGEE. CDR3 DNA: TGTGCCAGCAGCGATGGGCAAATCTATGGCTACACCTTC. This translates into CASSDGQIYGYTF.

The rearrangement links TRBV30 to TRBJ2-2; D ambiguous. Germline loops: CDR1 GTSNPN, CDR2 SVGIG (reference sequence). Deletions cut 4 bases from V and 1 base from J, with 7 bases between. The CDR3 runs 13 residues. The CDR3 DNA reads TGTGCCTGGATAGAAGAGAACACCGGGGAGCTGTTTTTT. Translated, it gives CAWIEENTGELFF. Full variable domain (remainder filled in from reference TRBV30 and TRBJ2-2): SQTIHQWPATLVQPVGSPLSLECTVEGTSNPNLYWYRQAAGRGLQLLFYSVGIGQISSEVPQNLSASRPQDRQFILSSKKLLLSDSGFYLCAWIEENTGELFFGEGSRLTVL.

V is TRBV28 and J is TRBJ1-6; TRBD1 matches at 9 bases. There are 14 residues in the CDR3. V was clipped by 7 bases and J by 9 bases; unmatched bases: 7. Looked up from germline, CDR1 is MDHEN and CDR2 is SYDVKM. The CDR3 loop reads CASNNRDRVSPLHF. The CDR3 region has the DNA TGTGCCAGCAACAACCGGGACAGGGTTTCACCCCTCCACTTT.

The chain uses TRBV19 and TRBJ1-1; unclear D gene. CDR1 is LNHDA, CDR2 SQIVND, per germline (reference sequence). This CDR3 region has 11 residues. V shed 4 bases and J shed 6 bases, with 6 bases lying between them. The CDR3 protein is CASSTRAEAFF. The DNA of the CDR3 is TGTGCCAGTAGTACCCGCGCTGAAGCTTTCTTT.

This clone occurred a few times. V is TRBV24-1 and J is TRBJ2-3; a weak D match, TRBD2 (5 bases). Germline CDR1 reads KGHDR; CDR2 reads SFDVKD. The germline V and J ends were trimmed by 0 bases and 8 bases, with 8 bases remaining between them. The CDR3 is 13 residues long. CDR3 sequence reads: CATSDLPEGTQYF. CDR3 bases: TGTGCCACCAGTGATTTGCCTGAGGGTACGCAGTATTTT.

The chain combines TRBV27 with TRBJ1-2; 8 nucleotides align to TRBD1. V was pared by 5 bases and J by 8 bases, with 4 bases of the junction left unmatched. CDR3 length: 12 amino acids. Germline V gives CDR1 MNHEY, CDR2 SMNVEV (reference sequence). The CDR3 loop reads CASSPTGGGYTF. The CDR3 DNA is TGTGCCAGCAGTCCTACAGGGGGAGGCTACACCTTC.

A few counts support this clone. The rearrangement links TRBV24-1 to TRBJ2-3; TRBD2 matches at 9 bases. After removal of 4 bases from V and 14 bases from J, the junction contained 9 bases not matched to a gene. Germline loops: CDR1 KGHDR, CDR2 SFDVKD. This CDR3 has 13 amino acids. The CDR3 sequence: CATSELTSGRLYF. CDR3 nucleotide sequence: TGTGCCACCAGTGAACTGACTAGCGGCCGCTTGTATTTT.

DNA for the CDR3: TGTGCCAGTAGTGTGGACCCCCGAGGGTATGGCTACACCTTC. Protein sequence: CASSVDPRGYGYTF. This sequence joins TRBV19 and TRBJ1-2; D is ambiguous. The CDR3 covers 14 residues. Trimming stripped 5 bases from V and 5 bases from J, with 15 bases between. Looked up from germline, CDR1 is LNHDA and CDR2 is SQIVND (reference sequence).